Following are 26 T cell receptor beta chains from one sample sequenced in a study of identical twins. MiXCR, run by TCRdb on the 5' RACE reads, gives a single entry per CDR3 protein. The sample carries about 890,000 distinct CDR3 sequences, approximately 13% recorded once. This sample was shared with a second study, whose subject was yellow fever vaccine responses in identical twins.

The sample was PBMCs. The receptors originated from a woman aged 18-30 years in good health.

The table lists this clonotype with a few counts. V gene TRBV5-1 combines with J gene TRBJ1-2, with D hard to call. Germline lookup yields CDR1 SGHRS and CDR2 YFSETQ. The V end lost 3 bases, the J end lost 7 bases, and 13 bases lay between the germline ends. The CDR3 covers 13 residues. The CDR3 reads CASSSRSLRGYTF. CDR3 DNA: TGCGCCAGCAGCTCGCGGAGTCTACGTGGCTACACCTTC.

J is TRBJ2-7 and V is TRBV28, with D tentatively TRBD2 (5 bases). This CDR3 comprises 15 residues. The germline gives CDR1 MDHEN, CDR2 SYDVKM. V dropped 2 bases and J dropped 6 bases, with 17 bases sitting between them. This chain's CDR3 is CASSLVGIGLGEQYF. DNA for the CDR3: TGTGCCAGCAGTTTAGTAGGGATAGGACTGGGCGAGCAGTACTTC.

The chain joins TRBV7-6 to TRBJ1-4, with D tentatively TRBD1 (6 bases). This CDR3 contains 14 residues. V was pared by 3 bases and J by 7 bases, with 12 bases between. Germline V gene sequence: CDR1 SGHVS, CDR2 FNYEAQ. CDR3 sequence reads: CASSLLGASEKLFF. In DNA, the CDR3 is TGTGCCAGCAGCTTGCTGGGGGCTAGTGAAAAACTGTTTTTT.

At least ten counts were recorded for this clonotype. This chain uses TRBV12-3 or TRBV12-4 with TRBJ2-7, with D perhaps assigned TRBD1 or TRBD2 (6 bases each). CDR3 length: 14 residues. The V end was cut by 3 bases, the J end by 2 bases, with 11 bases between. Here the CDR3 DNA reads TGTGCCAGCAGTTTCGGGGGCTTCACCTACGAGCAGTACTTC. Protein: CASSFGGFTYEQYF.

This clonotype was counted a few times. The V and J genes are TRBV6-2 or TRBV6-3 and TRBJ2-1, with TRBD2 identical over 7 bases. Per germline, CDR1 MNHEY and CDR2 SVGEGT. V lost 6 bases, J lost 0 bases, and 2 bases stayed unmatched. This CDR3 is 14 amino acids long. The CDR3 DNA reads TGTGCCAGCAGGCGGGACTACTCCTACAATGAGCAGTTCTTC. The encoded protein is CASRRDYSYNEQFF.

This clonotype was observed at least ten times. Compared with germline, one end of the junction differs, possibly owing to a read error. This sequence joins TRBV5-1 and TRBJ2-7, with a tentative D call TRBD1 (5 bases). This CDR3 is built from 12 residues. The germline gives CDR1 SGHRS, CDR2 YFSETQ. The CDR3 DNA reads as TGTGCCAGCAGAGACAGCTCCTACGAGCAGTACTTC. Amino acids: CASRDSSYEQYF.

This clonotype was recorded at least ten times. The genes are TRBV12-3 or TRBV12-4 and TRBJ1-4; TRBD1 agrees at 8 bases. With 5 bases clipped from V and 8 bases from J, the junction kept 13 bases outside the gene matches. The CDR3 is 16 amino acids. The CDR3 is CASSPAPGGFGEKLFF. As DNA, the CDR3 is TGTGCCAGCAGTCCCGCGCCAGGGGGCTTTGGAGAAAAACTGTTTTTT.

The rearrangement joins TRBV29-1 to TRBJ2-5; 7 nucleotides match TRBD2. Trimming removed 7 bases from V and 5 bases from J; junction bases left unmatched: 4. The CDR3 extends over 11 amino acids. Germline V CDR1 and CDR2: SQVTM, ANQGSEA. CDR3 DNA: TGCAGCGATCTGGGAGGGGAGACCCAGTACTTC. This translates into CSDLGGETQYF.

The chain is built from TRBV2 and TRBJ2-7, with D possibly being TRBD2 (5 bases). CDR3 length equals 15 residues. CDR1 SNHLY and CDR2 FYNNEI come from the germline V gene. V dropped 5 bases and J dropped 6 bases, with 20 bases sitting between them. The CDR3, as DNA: TGTGCCAGCAGTAACGGCCCTCTCCGGGATTCCGAGCAGTACTTC. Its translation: CASSNGPLRDSEQYF.

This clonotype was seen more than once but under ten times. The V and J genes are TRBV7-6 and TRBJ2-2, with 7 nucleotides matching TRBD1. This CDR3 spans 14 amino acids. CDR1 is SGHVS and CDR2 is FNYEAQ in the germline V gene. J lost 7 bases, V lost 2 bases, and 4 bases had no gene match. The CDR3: CASSLQGVGGELFF. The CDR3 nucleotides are TGTGCCAGCAGCTTACAGGGGGTTGGCGGGGAGCTGTTTTTT.

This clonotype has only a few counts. CDR3 protein: CASSWALAGSSYEQYF. The CDR3 DNA reads as TGTGCCAGCAGTTGGGCCCTAGCGGGATCCTCCTACGAGCAGTACTTC. J is TRBJ2-7 and V is TRBV12-3 or TRBV12-4, with 9 bases identical to TRBD2. CDR3 length: 16 amino acids. V shed 4 bases and J 0 bases; nucleotides not matched to a gene: 7.

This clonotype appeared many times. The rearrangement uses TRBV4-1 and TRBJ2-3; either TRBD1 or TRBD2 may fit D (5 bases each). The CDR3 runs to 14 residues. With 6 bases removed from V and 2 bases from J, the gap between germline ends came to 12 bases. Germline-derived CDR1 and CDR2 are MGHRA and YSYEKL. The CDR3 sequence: CASRGGGFTDTQYF. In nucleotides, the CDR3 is TGCGCCAGCAGGGGTGGGGGTTTCACAGATACGCAGTATTTT.

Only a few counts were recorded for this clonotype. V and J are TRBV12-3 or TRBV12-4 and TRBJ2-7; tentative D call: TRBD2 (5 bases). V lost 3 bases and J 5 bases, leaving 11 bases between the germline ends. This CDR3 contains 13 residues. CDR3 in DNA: TGTGCCAGCAGTTTGGGCGGGTTGGACGAGCAGTACTTC. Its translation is CASSLGGLDEQYF.

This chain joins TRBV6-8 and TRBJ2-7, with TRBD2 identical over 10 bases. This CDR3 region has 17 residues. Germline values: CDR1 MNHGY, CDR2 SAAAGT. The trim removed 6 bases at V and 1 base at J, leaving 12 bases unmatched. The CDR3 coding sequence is TGTGCCAGCAGACCTCAACTAGCGGGGAGTCGGTCCTACGAGCAGTACGTC. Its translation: CASRPQLAGSRSYEQYV.

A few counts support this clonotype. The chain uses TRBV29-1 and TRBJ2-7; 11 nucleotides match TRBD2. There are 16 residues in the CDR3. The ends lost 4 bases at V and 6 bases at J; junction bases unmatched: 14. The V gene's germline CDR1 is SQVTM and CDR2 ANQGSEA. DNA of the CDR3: TGCAGCGTTGTGACTAGCGGGATGCTTACGGGTGGCGAGCAGTACTTC. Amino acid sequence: CSVVTSGMLTGGEQYF.

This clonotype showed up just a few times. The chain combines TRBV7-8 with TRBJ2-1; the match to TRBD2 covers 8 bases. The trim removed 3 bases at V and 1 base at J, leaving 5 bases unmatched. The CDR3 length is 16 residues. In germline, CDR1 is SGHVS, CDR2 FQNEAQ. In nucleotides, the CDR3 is TGTGCCAGCAGCTTGGGGACTAGGGAATCCTACAATGAGCAGTTCTTC. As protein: CASSLGTRESYNEQFF. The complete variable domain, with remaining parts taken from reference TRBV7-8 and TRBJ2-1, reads GAGVSQSPRYKVAKRGQDVALRCDPISGHVSLFWYQQALGQGPEFLTYFQNEAQLDKSGLPSDRFFAERPEGSVSTLKIQRTQQEDSAVYLCASSLGTRESYNEQFFGPGTRLTVL.

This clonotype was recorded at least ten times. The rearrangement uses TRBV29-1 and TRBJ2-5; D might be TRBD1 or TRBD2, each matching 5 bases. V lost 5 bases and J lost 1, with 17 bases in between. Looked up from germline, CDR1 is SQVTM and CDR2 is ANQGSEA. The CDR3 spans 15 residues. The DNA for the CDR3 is TGCAGCGTTCGACCCCGGGACCGACGCCAAGAGACCCAGTACTTC. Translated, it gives CSVRPRDRRQETQYF. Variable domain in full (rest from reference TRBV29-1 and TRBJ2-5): SAVISQKPSRDICQRGTSLTIQCQVDSQVTMMFWYRQQPGQSLTLIATANQGSEATYESGFVIDKFPISRPNLTFSTLTVSNMSPEDSSIYLCSVRPRDRRQETQYFGPGTRLLVL.

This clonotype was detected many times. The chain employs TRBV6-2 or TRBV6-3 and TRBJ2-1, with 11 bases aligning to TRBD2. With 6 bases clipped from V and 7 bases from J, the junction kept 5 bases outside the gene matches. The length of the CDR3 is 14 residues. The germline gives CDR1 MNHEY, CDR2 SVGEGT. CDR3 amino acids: CASRLAGGVNEQFF. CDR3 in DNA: TGTGCCAGCAGGCTAGCGGGAGGTGTGAATGAGCAGTTCTTC.

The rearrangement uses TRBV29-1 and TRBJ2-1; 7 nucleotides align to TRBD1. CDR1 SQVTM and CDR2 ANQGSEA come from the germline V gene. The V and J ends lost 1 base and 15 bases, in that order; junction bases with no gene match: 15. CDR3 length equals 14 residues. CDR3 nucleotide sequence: TGCAGCGTTGAAGCTGTACAGGGGTCCTCCAATAGGTTCTTC. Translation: CSVEAVQGSSNRFF.

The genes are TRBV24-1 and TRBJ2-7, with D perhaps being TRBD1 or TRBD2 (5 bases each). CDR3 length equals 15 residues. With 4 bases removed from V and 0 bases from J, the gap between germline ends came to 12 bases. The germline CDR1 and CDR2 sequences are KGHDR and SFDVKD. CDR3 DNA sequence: TGTGCCACCAGTGAGTCGGGACGGAGCTCCTACGAGCAGTACTTC. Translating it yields CATSESGRSSYEQYF.

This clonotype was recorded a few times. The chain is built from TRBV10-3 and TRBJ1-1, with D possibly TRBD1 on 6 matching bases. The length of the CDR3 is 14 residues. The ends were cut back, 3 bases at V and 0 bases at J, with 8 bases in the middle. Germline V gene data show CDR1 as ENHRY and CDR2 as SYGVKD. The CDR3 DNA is TGTGCCATCAGTGACGGGGGCCTGAACACTGAAGCTTTCTTT. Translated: CAISDGGLNTEAFF.

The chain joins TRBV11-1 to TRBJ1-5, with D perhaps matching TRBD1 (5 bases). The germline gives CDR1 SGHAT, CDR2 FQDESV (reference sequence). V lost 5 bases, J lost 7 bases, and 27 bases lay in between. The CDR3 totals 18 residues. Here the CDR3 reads CASSLVDLVAGMGQPQHF. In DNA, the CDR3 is TGTGCCAGCAGCCTAGTTGATCTGGTCGCAGGGATGGGGCAGCCCCAGCATTTT.

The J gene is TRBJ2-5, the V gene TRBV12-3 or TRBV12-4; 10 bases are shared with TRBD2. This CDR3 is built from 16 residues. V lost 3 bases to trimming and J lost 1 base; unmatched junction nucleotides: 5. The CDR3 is CASSFSGRQTQETQYF. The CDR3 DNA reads TGTGCCAGCAGTTTTAGCGGGAGGCAAACCCAAGAGACCCAGTACTTC.

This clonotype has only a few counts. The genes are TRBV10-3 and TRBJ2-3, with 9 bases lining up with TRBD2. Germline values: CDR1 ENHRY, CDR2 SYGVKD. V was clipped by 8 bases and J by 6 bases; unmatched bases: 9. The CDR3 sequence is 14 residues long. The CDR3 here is CAILREGPADTQYF. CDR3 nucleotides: TGTGCCATCCTGCGGGAGGGCCCCGCGGATACGCAGTATTTT.

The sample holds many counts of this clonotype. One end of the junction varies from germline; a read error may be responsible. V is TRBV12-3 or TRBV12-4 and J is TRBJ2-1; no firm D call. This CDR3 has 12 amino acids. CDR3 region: CASSFYSSVILF. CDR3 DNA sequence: TGTGCCAGCAGTTTTTATTCCAGCGTTATACTCTTC.

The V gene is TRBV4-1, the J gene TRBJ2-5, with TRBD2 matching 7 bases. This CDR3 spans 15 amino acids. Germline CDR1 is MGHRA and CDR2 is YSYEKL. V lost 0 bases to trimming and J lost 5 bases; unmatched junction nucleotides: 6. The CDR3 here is CASSQDGREGETQYF. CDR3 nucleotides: TGCGCCAGCAGCCAAGATGGGAGGGAGGGGGAGACCCAGTACTTC.